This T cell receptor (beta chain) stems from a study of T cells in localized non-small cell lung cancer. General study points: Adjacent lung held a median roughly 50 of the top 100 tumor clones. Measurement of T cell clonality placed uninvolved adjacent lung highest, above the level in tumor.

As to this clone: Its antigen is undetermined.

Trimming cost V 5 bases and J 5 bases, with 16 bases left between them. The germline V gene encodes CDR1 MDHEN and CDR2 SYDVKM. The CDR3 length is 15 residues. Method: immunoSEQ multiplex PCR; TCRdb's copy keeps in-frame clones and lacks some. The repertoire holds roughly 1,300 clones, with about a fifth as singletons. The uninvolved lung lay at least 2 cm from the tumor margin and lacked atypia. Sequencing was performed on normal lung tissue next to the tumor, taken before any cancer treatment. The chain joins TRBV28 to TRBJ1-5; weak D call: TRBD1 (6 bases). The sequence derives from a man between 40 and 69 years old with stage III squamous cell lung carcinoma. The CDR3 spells CASSLVSGGDQPQHF. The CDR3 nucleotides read TGTGCCAGCAGTCTGGTGTCCGGGGGCGATCAGCCCCAGCATTTT.